These 20 T cell receptor beta chains share one sample of origin, sequenced in a study of cytomegalovirus exposure and HLA in healthy donors. The PCR was carried out with 60 Vbeta primers and 13 Jbeta primers. Only in-frame clones appear in the TCRdb table, and some are missing; sequencing was by immunoSEQ multiplex PCR. The profile covers 150,000 to 200,000 clones, with roughly 80% appearing a single time and roughly 3.1% taken by the ten largest. Sequencing used PBMCs. The receptor set was obtained from a man between 35 and 55 years old in good health and CMV-seropositive.

The chain is built from TRBV27 and TRBJ2-2; 8 nucleotides line up with TRBD1. The germline V gene has CDR1 MNHEY and CDR2 SMNVEV (reference sequence). The trim removed 6 bases at V and 6 bases at J, leaving 3 bases unmatched. The CDR3 loop spans 13 amino acids. The CDR3 coding sequence is TGTGCCAGCAGCCTGGACAGGGCCGGGGAGCTGTTTTTT. This encodes CASSLDRAGELFF.

The chain carries TRBV5-4 and TRBJ2-2; 7 bases map to TRBD2. V gave up 2 bases and J gave up 6 bases; unmatched junction bases: 10. The CDR3 covers 16 residues. CDR1 is SGHNT, CDR2 YYREEE, per germline (reference sequence). Written as DNA, the CDR3 is TGTGCCAGCAGCTTTTCATCGAGCGGGATATCCGGGGAGCTGTTTTTT. The encoded protein is CASSFSSSGISGELFF.

This chain joins TRBV6-6 and TRBJ1-3; unclear D gene. Germline CDR1 MNHNY, CDR2 SVGAGI (reference sequence). Between the trimmed V and J ends, which lost 5 bases and 0 bases, there was a span of 11 bases. The CDR3 consists of 15 residues. The CDR3 DNA is TGTGCCAGCAGTCCACTTGGGCGCTCTGGAAACACCATATATTTT. Protein product: CASSPLGRSGNTIYF.

This chain links TRBV4-2 with TRBJ2-3; perhaps TRBD2 as D (5 bases). Trimming stripped 0 bases from V and 0 bases from J, with 7 bases between. This CDR3 contains 15 residues. Germline CDR1 LGHNA, CDR2 YNFKEQ. The chain's CDR3 is CASSQDRTSTDTQYF. CDR3 nucleotide sequence: TGTGCCAGCAGCCAAGACAGGACTAGCACAGATACGCAGTATTTT.

The chain couples TRBV25-1 to TRBJ2-5; a possible D gene is TRBD2 (6 bases). The J call may be wrong; the DNA end is better matched by TRBJ2-7. The CDR3 extends over 15 amino acids. Germline CDR1 reads MGHDK; CDR2 reads SYGVNS. The CDR3 nucleotides are TGTGCCAGCACCCCGCCGGCGGGGTTGGGGTACGAGCAGTACTTC. This codes for CASTPPAGLGYEQYF.

The rearrangement joins TRBV4-3 to TRBJ2-1, with TRBD2 identical over 7 bases. The V segment lost 0 bases and the J segment 4 bases; nucleotides outside the gene matches: 6. The length of the CDR3 is 16 residues. Germline CDR1 reads LGHNA; CDR2 reads YSLEER. CDR3 sequence (DNA): TGCGCCAGCAGCCAAGATGGCGGGAGCTTTTACAATGAGCAGTTCTTC. Amino acid sequence: CASSQDGGSFYNEQFF.

Only one count was recorded for this clone. The chain recombines TRBV19 with TRBJ1-5, with 7 positions matching TRBD1. Germline CDR1 and CDR2: LNHDA and SQIVND (reference sequence). CDR3 size: 17 residues. V gave up 5 bases and J gave up 0 bases; unmatched junction bases: 10. The CDR3 DNA is TGTGCCAGTAGTGCCCTAGGACAGGACTATAGCAATCAGCCCCAGCATTTT. This gives the protein CASSALGQDYSNQPQHF.

Turning to this clone: The same CDR3 also results from other DNA sequences found in this sample. This sequence joins TRBV30 and TRBJ1-1; possibly TRBD1 for D (6 bases). The CDR3 has 13 residues. Germline V lookup: CDR1 GTSNPN, CDR2 SVGIG (reference sequence). Trimming shortened V by 0 bases and J by 3 bases, and 8 bases separated the two germline ends. The CDR3 protein is CAWSVQGDTEAFF. The CDR3 region has the DNA TGTGCCTGGAGTGTACAGGGCGACACTGAAGCTTTCTTT.

This clone was seen more than once but under ten times. This chain uses TRBV6-5 with TRBJ2-7; 12 nucleotides align to TRBD2. The CDR3 extends over 15 amino acids. The junction had 1 base not matched to a gene; V was cut back by 4 bases and J by 0 bases. Germline assignment: CDR1 MNHEY and CDR2 SVGAGI. The CDR3 loop reads CASSWGLAGSYEQYF. The CDR3 nucleotides are TGTGCCAGCAGTTGGGGACTAGCGGGCTCCTACGAGCAGTACTTC.

The rearrangement links TRBV7-8 to TRBJ1-1; 9 nucleotides line up with TRBD1. The CDR3 sequence is 13 residues long. V dropped 2 bases and J dropped 13; count of bases not matched to a gene: 8. Germline values: CDR1 SGHVS, CDR2 FQNEAQ. The CDR3 DNA follows: TGTGCCAGCAGCTTACACACCGGGACAGGGCTTTTCTTT. It specifies CASSLHTGTGLFF.

This chain links TRBV14 with TRBJ2-7; 8 positions match TRBD1. The CDR3 loop spans 13 amino acids. The germline V gene encodes CDR1 SGHDN and CDR2 FVKESK. V was pared by 5 bases and J by 4 bases, with 4 bases of the junction left unmatched. CDR3 sequence (DNA): TGTGCCAGCAGCAGGACAGGGAGATACGAGCAGTACTTC. Residues: CASSRTGRYEQYF.

As DNA, the CDR3 is TGTGCCAGCAGCTTAGCTTGCAGGCCGTCTTTCCCCTATGGCTACACCTTC. This translates into CASSLACRPSFPYGYTF. The rearrangement links TRBV7-7 to TRBJ1-2, with D unclear. Germline V CDR1 and CDR2: SSHAT, FNYEAQ (reference sequence). Trimming cost V 0 bases and J 4 bases, with 18 bases left between them. The CDR3 totals 17 residues.

This clone appeared once. CDR3 coding DNA: TGCGCCAGCAGCAGGGGACTAGCGGGAAGGGGTGAGCAGTTCTTC. Translated: CASSRGLAGRGEQFF. The chain is built from TRBV5-1 and TRBJ2-1, with 13 bases that match TRBD2. V lost 4 bases and J lost 9; bases outside the gene matches: 7. The germline gives CDR1 SGHRS, CDR2 YFSETQ. CDR3 length: 15 residues.

The chain links TRBV4-3 to TRBJ2-7; 9 positions agree with TRBD1. Germline values: CDR1 LGHNA, CDR2 YSLEER. CDR3 size: 14 residues. V gave up 3 bases and J gave up 1 base; unmatched junction bases: 1. The CDR3 nucleotides are TGCGCCAGCAGCCACGGACAGGGGTCCTACGAGCAGTACTTC. Translated, it gives CASSHGQGSYEQYF.

The V and J genes are TRBV5-5 and TRBJ2-5; D gene ambiguous. The CDR3 consists of 14 residues. V lost 8 bases, J lost 1 base, and 15 bases lay in between. CDR1 is SGHKS and CDR2 is YYEKEE in the germline V gene (reference sequence). CDR3 DNA sequence: TGTGCCAGTAGACTGTCTGCTACCCAAGAGACCCAGTACTTC. Translation: CASRLSATQETQYF.

The rearrangement uses TRBV10-3 and TRBJ2-1; a weak D match, TRBD1 (6 bases). The CDR3 runs 13 residues. The germline V gene has CDR1 ENHRY and CDR2 SYGVKD. Between the trimmed V and J ends, which lost 11 bases and 4 bases, there was a span of 15 bases. The CDR3 DNA follows: TGTGCCGCGCAGGGGAGAACTTACAATGAGCAGTTCTTC. Protein product: CAAQGRTYNEQFF.

The chain employs TRBV5-6 and TRBJ2-3; TRBD2 matches 9 bases. V was pared by 4 bases and J by 12 bases, with 6 bases of the junction left unmatched. The CDR3 consists of 12 residues. Germline lookup yields CDR1 SGHDT and CDR2 YYEEEE. The CDR3 DNA sequence: TGTGCCAGCAGCGCCGGGACTAGCCTTCAGTATTTT. This encodes CASSAGTSLQYF.

V and J are TRBV9 and TRBJ2-2; 11 nucleotides match TRBD2. The CDR3 is made up of 13 amino acids. V shed 7 bases and J 5 bases; nucleotides not matched to a gene: 1. Germline V lookup: CDR1 SGDLS, CDR2 YYNGEE. This chain's CDR3 is CASGLAGTGELFF. The DNA of the CDR3 is TGTGCCAGCGGACTAGCGGGTACCGGGGAGCTGTTTTTT.

The chain uses TRBV19 and TRBJ1-1, with D tentatively TRBD1 (5 bases). V lost 3 bases and J lost 1, with 6 bases in between. The CDR3 contains 13 residues. Germline V gene lookup returns CDR1 LNHDA and CDR2 SQIVND (reference sequence). The DNA of the CDR3 is TGTGCCAGTAGTATGGGGGGGAACACTGAAGCTTTCTTT. Its translation: CASSMGGNTEAFF.

The chain employs TRBV5-4 and TRBJ1-6; D remains unclear. Germline values: CDR1 SGHNT, CDR2 YYREEE (reference sequence). There are 17 residues in the CDR3. The germline V and J ends were trimmed by 0 bases and 14 bases, with 24 bases remaining between them. This CDR3 reads CASSLVGAGSEFASLHF. CDR3 bases: TGTGCCAGCAGCTTGGTCGGAGCGGGGAGTGAATTTGCGTCCCTCCACTTT.